This is a list of T cell receptor beta chains from one sample in a study of blood T cell repertoires in COVID-19. Clones were sequenced by immunoSEQ multiplex PCR, and TCRdb holds only the in-frame ones, with some missing. The sample has roughly 71,000 clones, 80% seen once. The specimen was peripheral blood. The source is a man aged 70 or older who had recovered from COVID-19. Both conserved end residues are trimmed from each CDR3.

j_gene | v_gene | len | CDR3aa
TRBJ1-2 | TRBV20-1 | 8 | SASLYGYT
TRBJ2-3 | TRBV5-1 | 13 | ASTETAGAGDTQY
TRBJ1-5 | TRBV6-5 | 13 | ASSTGVYSNQPQH
TRBJ1-4 | TRBV28 | 13 | ASRGQGRGNEKLF
TRBJ2-2 | TRBV4-3 | 13 | ASSQALPSSGELF
TRBJ1-1 | TRBV29-1 | 11 | SVDRGAGTEAF
TRBJ2-3 | TRBV11-2 | 12 | ASSQGHGTDTQY
TRBJ2-5 | TRBV5-1 | 14 | ASSYRTGELRETQY
TRBJ1-5 | TRBV6-1 | 12 | ASSESGGNQPQH
TRBJ2-7 | TRBV11-2 | 13 | ASSYGGQGVLEQY
TRBJ2-7 | TRBV19 | 14 | ASSTVAGGPFYEQY
TRBJ2-2 | TRBV2 | 11 | ASRPGQTGELF
TRBJ2-7 | TRBV2 | 12 | ASSPGQSSYEQY
TRBJ2-2 | TRBV7-9 | 16 | ASSTLGTGEDGTGELF
TRBJ2-5 | TRBV6-5 | 12 | ASGGQPIQETQY
TRBJ2-2 | TRBV18 | 13 | ASSPGLANTGELF
TRBJ2-5 | TRBV5-1 | 13 | ASSLEAGPQETQY
TRBJ1-2 | TRBV6-4 | 12 | ASSDSPGAGGYT
TRBJ2-1 | TRBV28 | 13 | ASSEGDGVYNEQF